The rows below give T cell receptor beta chains drawn from one sample of a study of T cell repertoires in cytomegalovirus infection. Each CDR3 protein gets one entry after TCRdb re-called the reads with MiXCR. The sample shows under 200,000 distinct CDR3 sequences, under 20% of them seen only once. Sequenced input: CD8+ T cells from PBMCs. These receptors were collected from a human donor in good health (CMV status not recorded). Some clones in this sample may be carry-over from other donors' samples. CDR3s include the opening cysteine and the closing phenylalanine or tryptophan. A D gene is named only where the DNA matches it firmly. Not every row has a clone size; where given, it reads once, few, many or a size class.

CDR3: CASSLYRDNYGYTF; DNA: TGTGCCAGCAGCTTATATAGGGACAACTATGGCTACACCTTC; J: TRBJ1-2; D: -; V: TRBV7-9; size: -
CDR3: CASSSPLSLSGVSDTQYF; DNA: TGTGCCAGCAGCAGCCCCTTATCCCTCAGCGGGGTTTCAGATACGCAGTATTTT; J: TRBJ2-3; D: TRBD2; V: TRBV13; size: few
CDR3: CASSTRGLQETQYF; DNA: TGTGCCAGCAGCACGCGGGGGCTCCAAGAGACCCAGTACTTC; J: TRBJ2-5; D: -; V: TRBV7-2; size: many
CDR3: CASRLPGRGEKLFF; DNA: TGTGCCAGCCGTCTTCCGGGCAGGGGTGAAAAACTGTTTTTT; J: TRBJ1-4; D: -; V: TRBV6-6; size: many
CDR3: CASSPRTSQPYNEQFF; DNA: TGTGCCAGCAGCCCTAGGACTAGTCAGCCCTACAATGAGCAGTTCTTC; J: TRBJ2-1; D: TRBD2; V: TRBV28; size: few
CDR3: CASSLASGKSYNEQFF; DNA: TGTGCCAGCAGCTTAGCCTCCGGAAAGTCCTACAATGAGCAGTTCTTC; J: TRBJ2-1; D: -; V: TRBV7-9; size: -
CDR3: CASSLGASEAFF; DNA: TGTGCCAGCAGCTTAGGGGCGAGTGAAGCTTTCTTT; J: TRBJ1-1; D: -; V: TRBV7-8; size: many
CDR3: CASSPLYEQYF; DNA: TGTGCCAGCAGTCCCCTCTACGAGCAGTACTTC; J: TRBJ2-7; D: -; V: TRBV28; size: many
CDR3: CASSFSVTDSQETQYF; DNA: TGTGCCAGCAGCTTTAGTGTGACAGACTCCCAAGAGACCCAGTACTTC; J: TRBJ2-5; D: -; V: TRBV7-9; size: once
CDR3: CASSFTGETTDTQYF; DNA: TGTGCCAGCAGCTTCACGGGGGAGACCACAGATACGCAGTATTTT; J: TRBJ2-3; D: -; V: TRBV7-9; size: few